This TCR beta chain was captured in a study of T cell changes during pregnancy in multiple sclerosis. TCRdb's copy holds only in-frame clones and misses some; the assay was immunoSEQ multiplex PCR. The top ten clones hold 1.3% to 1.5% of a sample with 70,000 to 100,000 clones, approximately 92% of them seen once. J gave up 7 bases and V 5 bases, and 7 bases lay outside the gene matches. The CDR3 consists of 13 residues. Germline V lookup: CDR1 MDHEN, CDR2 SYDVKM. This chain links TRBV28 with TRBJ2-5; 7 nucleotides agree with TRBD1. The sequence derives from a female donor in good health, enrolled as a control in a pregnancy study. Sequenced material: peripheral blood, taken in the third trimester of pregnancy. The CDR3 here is CASSPTGTGTQYF. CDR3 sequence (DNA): TGTGCCAGCAGTCCGACAGGGACCGGGACCCAGTACTTC.